This is a list of T cell receptor beta chains from one sample in a study of blood T cell repertoires in COVID-19. Profiling relied on immunoSEQ multiplex PCR, and the TCRdb table lists in-frame clones only, not all of them. The sample holds roughly 200,000 clones; over 80% are singletons and the top ten take approximately 7.8%. The specimen was peripheral blood. The receptors come from a woman aged 60 to 75 with COVID-19, enrolled during active disease. CDR3s include the opening cysteine and the closing phenylalanine or tryptophan. The D gene is left open where the match is weak. Clone size appears in some rows only: once, few, many, or a class for an expanded clone.

V	J	size	length	D	DNA	CDR3
TRBV5-8	TRBJ1-5	-	13	-	TGTGCCAGCAGCTTGGCCAGAAATCAGCCCCAGCATTTT	CASSLARNQPQHF
TRBV2	TRBJ2-3	-	16	TRBD2	TGTGCCTCACGAGCAGAAGCGGGATTAAGCACAGATACGCAGTATTTT	CASRAEAGLSTDTQYF
TRBV3-1/TRBV3-2	TRBJ1-2	-	15	-	TGTGCCAGCAGCCATCGATCACGAGCTAACTATGGCTACACCTTC	CASSHRSRANYGYTF
TRBV19	TRBJ2-5	-	14	TRBD1	TGTGCCAGCGCAAAACAGGGGACCCAAGAGACCCAGTACTTC	CASAKQGTQETQYF
TRBV24-1	TRBJ2-3	-	14	TRBD2	TGTGCCACCAGTGATCTGACTAGCTCAGATACGCAGTATTTT	CATSDLTSSDTQYF
TRBV11-1	TRBJ2-1	-	15	-	TGTGCCAGCAGCTTGTCCCGGGACTCCTACAATGAGCAGTTCTTC	CASSLSRDSYNEQFF
TRBV6-5	TRBJ1-6	-	15	TRBD1	TGTGCCAGCAGTTACTTGACAGGGGGTAACTCACCCCTCCACTTT	CASSYLTGGNSPLHF
TRBV4-2	TRBJ2-5	-	17	TRBD1	TGTGCCAGCAGCCAGACCGGGACAGGGGTACTAAGGGAGACCCAGTACTTC	CASSQTGTGVLRETQYF
TRBV29-1	TRBJ2-6	-	16	TRBD2	TGCAGCGTGGAACTAGCGGAGAGCTCTGGGGCCAACGTCCTGACTTTC	CSVELAESSGANVLTF
TRBV6-5	TRBJ1-4	once	13	TRBD1	TGTGCCAGCAGTAAGACAGGGTTTGAAAAACTGTTTTTT	CASSKTGFEKLFF
TRBV5-5	TRBJ1-6	few	14	-	TGTGCCAGCAGCTTGGCCCGCGAGGTTTCACCCCTCCACTTT	CASSLAREVSPLHF
TRBV4-3	TRBJ2-1	-	15	TRBD2	TGCGCCAGCAGCCAAACTAGCGGGGCCTACAATGAGCAGTTCTTC	CASSQTSGAYNEQFF
TRBV18	TRBJ1-5	-	15	-	TGTGCCAGCTCACTCACGCAACATAGCAATCAGCCCCAGCATTTT	CASSLTQHSNQPQHF
TRBV5-6	TRBJ1-2	-	14	TRBD1	TGTGCCAGCAGCTTGCCGGGACAGGGTTGGGGCTACACCTTC	CASSLPGQGWGYTF
TRBV5-6	TRBJ1-3	-	14	TRBD1	TGTGCCAGCAGCTTCGGACAGGGCGGAAACACCATATATTTT	CASSFGQGGNTIYF
TRBV3-1/TRBV3-2	TRBJ2-5	-	15	-	TGTGCCAGCAGCCAACCAGTCGCGGGGCAAGAGACCCAGTACTTC	CASSQPVAGQETQYF
TRBV27	TRBJ2-3	-	14	TRBD1	TGTGCCAGCAGTTTTACAGGGGGCCCAGATACGCAGTATTTT	CASSFTGGPDTQYF
TRBV29-1	TRBJ2-1	-	14	-	TGCAGCGGCGAAGGACAGACCTCCGCGCACGGGGAGTTCTTC	CSGEGQTSAHGEFF
TRBV19	TRBJ1-6	-	14	-	TGTGCCAGTAGTATAGCAGAGGCGGATTCACCCCTCCACTTT	CASSIAEADSPLHF
TRBV29-1	TRBJ1-1	-	16	-	TGCAGCGTAAGCTCGACACCCTCTCAACTGAACACTGAAGCTTTCTTT	CSVSSTPSQLNTEAFF
TRBV7-2	TRBJ1-2	once	13	-	TGTGCCAGCAGGCCCGGGACATTGGATGGCTACACCTTC	CASRPGTLDGYTF
TRBV7-2	TRBJ2-3	-	15	-	TGTGCCAGCAGCTTAGCGCCGGGGTTAACAGATACGCAGTATTTT	CASSLAPGLTDTQYF
TRBV6-1	TRBJ1-5	-	17	TRBD1	TGTGCCAGCAGTGAAATTATAACAGGGGGCTACAATCAGCCCCAGCATTTT	CASSEIITGGYNQPQHF
TRBV11-2	TRBJ1-5	-	19	TRBD1	TGTGCCAGCAGCGCCGATTACGAGCCGGGACAGGGAGGCAATCAGCCCCAGCATTTT	CASSADYEPGQGGNQPQHF
TRBV7-9	TRBJ2-3	-	13	-	TGTGCCAGCAGCGTCGGTGGGCAGGGTGCGCAGTATTTT	CASSVGGQGAQYF
TRBV6-1	TRBJ1-6	-	13	TRBD1	TGTGCCAGCAGGGAAGGACAGGGGGCCCCCCTCCACTTT	CASREGQGAPLHF
TRBV4-2	TRBJ2-1	-	15	-	TGTGCCAGCAGCCAAGAAAAGGGGCAGGGCAATGAGCAGTTCTTC	CASSQEKGQGNEQFF
TRBV7-2	TRBJ2-1	once	12	-	TGTGCCAGCAGCTTCCCTCAGAATGAGCAGTTCTTC	CASSFPQNEQFF
TRBV19	TRBJ1-2	-	14	-	TGTGCCAGTGGAACGACAGCAACTAACTATGGCTACACCTTC	CASGTTATNYGYTF
TRBV5-3	TRBJ2-7	-	12	-	TGTGCCAGAAGCTTGCCAGCCTACGAGCAGTACTTC	CARSLPAYEQYF
TRBV28	TRBJ1-6	-	16	-	TGTGCCAGCAGGCCCGGGGGGGGCCCTCGGGTAGGGACCCTCCACTTT	CASRPGGGPRVGTLHF
TRBV10-3	TRBJ1-2	-	11	-	TGTGCCATCGGGGGGGACTATGGCTACACCTTC	CAIGGDYGYTF
TRBV7-7	TRBJ1-1	-	13	-	TGTGCTAGCAGCTTATCAGAGGGCACTGAAGCTTTCTTT	CASSLSEGTEAFF
TRBV15	TRBJ1-1	-	14	-	TGTGCCACCAGGCCGACAGACCTTATCACTGAAGCTTTCTTT	CATRPTDLITEAFF
TRBV29-1	TRBJ2-1	-	15	TRBD1	TGCAGCGTTTCCTCCGGGACAGGGTATGTAGATGAGCAGTTCTTC	CSVSSGTGYVDEQFF
TRBV6-1	TRBJ2-5	-	18	TRBD1	TGTGCCAGCAGTGATACATACCCGGGACAGACGTACCAAGAGACCCAGTACTTC	CASSDTYPGQTYQETQYF
TRBV9	TRBJ2-7	-	15	-	TGTGCCAGCAGCCCTTACGGGAGTACTGAATACGAGCAGTACTTC	CASSPYGSTEYEQYF
TRBV5-8	TRBJ1-5	-	14	-	TGTGCCAGCATCTTCCCCCAGGGGAATCAGCCCCAGCATTTT	CASIFPQGNQPQHF
TRBV9	TRBJ2-3	once	13	-	TGTGCCAGCAGCCCCCAAACAGGGGATACGCAGTATTTT	CASSPQTGDTQYF
TRBV5-4	TRBJ1-2	-	15	TRBD1	TGTGCCAGCAGCTTAGGGACAGGGCCAAACTATGGCTACACCTTC	CASSLGTGPNYGYTF
TRBV5-1	TRBJ2-7	few	15	-	TGCGCCAGCAGCTTGGCCTGGGAGAACCACTACGAGCAGTACTTC	CASSLAWENHYEQYF
TRBV30	TRBJ2-5	-	13	TRBD1	TGTGCCTGGGGCCACAGGGGGGCCGAGACCCAGTACTTC	CAWGHRGAETQYF
TRBV7-9	TRBJ1-1	-	14	-	TGTGCCAGCAGCTTATCGGTCAGCGGCACTGAAGCTTTCTTT	CASSLSVSGTEAFF
TRBV7-9	TRBJ1-1	-	13	-	TGTGCCAGCAGCTTAGTGCGGGACACTGAAGCTTTCTTT	CASSLVRDTEAFF
TRBV6-1	TRBJ2-7	-	18	-	TGTGCCAGCAGTGGCCAGGGGGTGGAAGCGGGAGCGGCGTACGAGCAGTACTTC	CASSGQGVEAGAAYEQYF
TRBV6-5	TRBJ1-1	-	14	-	TGTGCCAGCCAGAGGGAAGTTATGAACACTGAAGCTTTCTTT	CASQREVMNTEAFF
TRBV9	TRBJ1-1	-	17	-	TGTGCCAGCAGCGTAGACGGGGTTTCGGGGATGAACACTGAAGCTTTCTTT	CASSVDGVSGMNTEAFF
TRBV27	TRBJ1-5	-	16	-	TGTGCCAGCAGTTTCCGCCCAGAATATAGCAATCAGCCCCAGCATTTT	CASSFRPEYSNQPQHF
TRBV6-5	TRBJ1-6	once	15	TRBD1	TGTGCCAGCAGTCCCGGGACAGGCTATAATTCACCCCTCCACTTT	CASSPGTGYNSPLHF
TRBV28	TRBJ1-1	-	16	-	TGTGCCAGCAGCTTTAGCCTCACAGGGAGGGACACTGAAGCTTTCTTT	CASSFSLTGRDTEAFF